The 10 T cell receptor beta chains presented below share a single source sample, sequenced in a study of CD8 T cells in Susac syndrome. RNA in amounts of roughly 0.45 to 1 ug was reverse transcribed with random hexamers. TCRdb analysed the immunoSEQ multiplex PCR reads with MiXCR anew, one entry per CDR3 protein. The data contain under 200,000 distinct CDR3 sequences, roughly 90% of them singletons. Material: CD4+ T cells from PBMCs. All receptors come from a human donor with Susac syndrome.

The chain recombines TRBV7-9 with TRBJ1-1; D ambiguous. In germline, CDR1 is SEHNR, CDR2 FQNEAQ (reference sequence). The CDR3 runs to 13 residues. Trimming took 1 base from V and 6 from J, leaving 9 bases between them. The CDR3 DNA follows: TGTGCCAGCAGCTTAGGGGAAGGCGCTGAAGCTTTCTTT. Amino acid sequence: CASSLGEGAEAFF.

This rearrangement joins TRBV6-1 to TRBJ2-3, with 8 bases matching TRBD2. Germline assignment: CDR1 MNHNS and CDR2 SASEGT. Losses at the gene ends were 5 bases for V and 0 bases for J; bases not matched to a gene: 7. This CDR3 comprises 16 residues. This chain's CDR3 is CASSPLAGVSTDTQYF. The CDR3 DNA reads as TGTGCCAGCAGTCCCCTAGCGGGTGTGAGCACAGATACGCAGTATTTT.

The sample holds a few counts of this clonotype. The CDR3 protein is CASSLEGTYEQYF. The DNA of the CDR3 is TGCGCCAGCAGCTTGGAAGGGACATACGAGCAGTACTTC. This chain connects TRBV5-1 to TRBJ2-7; a weak D match, TRBD1 (6 bases). V was cut by 0 bases and J by 4 bases, with 8 bases left in between. CDR1 and CDR2 (germline): SGHRS, YFSETQ. The CDR3 covers 13 residues.

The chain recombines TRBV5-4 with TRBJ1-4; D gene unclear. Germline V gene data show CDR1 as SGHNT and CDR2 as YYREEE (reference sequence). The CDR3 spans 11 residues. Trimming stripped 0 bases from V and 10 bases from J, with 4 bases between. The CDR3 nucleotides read TGTGCCAGCAGCTTGGGGGGAAAACTGTTTTTT. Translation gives CASSLGGKLFF.

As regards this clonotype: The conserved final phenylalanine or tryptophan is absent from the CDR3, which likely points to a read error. CDR3 amino acids: CSARGSELNYGYTS. The CDR3 DNA is TGCAGTGCTAGAGGTTCGGAGCTAAACTATGGCTACACCTCC. The chain employs TRBV20-1 and TRBJ1-2; D ambiguous. Germline CDR1 DFQATT, CDR2 SNEGSKA (reference sequence). The CDR3 loop spans 14 amino acids. V was shortened by 1 base and J by 2 bases, with 11 bases between the two germline ends.

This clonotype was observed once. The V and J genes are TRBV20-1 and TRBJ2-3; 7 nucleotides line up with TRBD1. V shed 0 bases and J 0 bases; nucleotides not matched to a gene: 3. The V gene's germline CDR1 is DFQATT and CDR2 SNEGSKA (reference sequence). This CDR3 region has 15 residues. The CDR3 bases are TGCAGTGCTAGAGATGGGACAGTAAGCACAGATACGCAGTATTTT. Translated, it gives CSARDGTVSTDTQYF.

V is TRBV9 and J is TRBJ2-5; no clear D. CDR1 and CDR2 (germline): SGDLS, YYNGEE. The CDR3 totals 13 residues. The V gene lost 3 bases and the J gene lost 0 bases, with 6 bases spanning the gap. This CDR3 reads CASSGTNQETQYF. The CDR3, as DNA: TGTGCCAGCAGCGGAACTAACCAAGAGACCCAGTACTTC. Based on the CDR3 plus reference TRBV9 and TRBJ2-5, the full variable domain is DSGVTQTPKHLITATGQRVTLRCSPRSGDLSVYWYQQSLDQGLQFLIQYYNGEERAKGNILERFSAQQFPDLHSELNLSSLELGDSALYFCASSGTNQETQYFGPGTRLLVL.

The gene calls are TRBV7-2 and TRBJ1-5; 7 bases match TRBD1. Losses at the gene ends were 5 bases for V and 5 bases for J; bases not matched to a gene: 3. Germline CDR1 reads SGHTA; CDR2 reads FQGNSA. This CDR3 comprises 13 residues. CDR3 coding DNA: TGTGCCAGCAGCCCTGACAGGGATCAGCCCCAGCATTTT. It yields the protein CASSPDRDQPQHF.

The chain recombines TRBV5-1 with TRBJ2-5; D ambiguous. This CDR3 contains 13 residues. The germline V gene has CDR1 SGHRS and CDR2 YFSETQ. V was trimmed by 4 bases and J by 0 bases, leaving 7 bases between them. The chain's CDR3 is CASSPAYQETQYF. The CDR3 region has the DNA TGCGCCAGCAGCCCGGCATACCAAGAGACCCAGTACTTC. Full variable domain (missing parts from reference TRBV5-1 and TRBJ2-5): KAGVTQTPRYLIKTRGQQVTLSCSPISGHRSVSWYQQTPGQGLQFLFEYFSETQRNKGNFPGRFSGRQFSNSRSEMNVSTLELGDSALYLCASSPAYQETQYFGPGTRLLVL.

CDR3: CASSQGTVPNTGELFF. CDR3 sequence (DNA): TGTGCCAGCAGCCAAGGAACTGTCCCAAACACCGGGGAGCTGTTTTTT. V is TRBV3-1 and J is TRBJ2-2; no firm D call. The CDR3 spans 16 residues. Germline V CDR1 and CDR2: LGHDT, YNNKEL (reference sequence). V was shortened by 1 base and J by 2 bases, with 11 bases between the two germline ends.